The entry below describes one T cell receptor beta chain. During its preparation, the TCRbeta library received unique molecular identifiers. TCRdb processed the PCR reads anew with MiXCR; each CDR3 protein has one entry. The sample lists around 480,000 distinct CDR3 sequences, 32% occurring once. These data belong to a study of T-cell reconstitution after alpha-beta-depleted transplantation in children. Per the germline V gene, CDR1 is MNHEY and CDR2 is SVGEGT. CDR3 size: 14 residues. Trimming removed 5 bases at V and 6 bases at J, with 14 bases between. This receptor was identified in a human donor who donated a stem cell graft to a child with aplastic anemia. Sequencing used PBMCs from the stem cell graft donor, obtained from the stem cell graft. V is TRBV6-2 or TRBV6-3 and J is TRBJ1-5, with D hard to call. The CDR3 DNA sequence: TGTGCCAGCAGTACCGACCAGTGGAGTCAGCCCCAGCATTTT. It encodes CASSTDQWSQPQHF.